This T cell receptor (beta chain) was sequenced during a study of blood T cells in healthy people across ages. This clonotype was recorded a few times. A second PCR, run for roughly 7 to 11 cycles, used a sample-barcoded 5' primer plus a J-beta primer mix. Each cDNA molecule was tagged by a template-switch adaptor with 12 random nucleotides. Each CDR3 protein gets one entry after TCRdb re-called the 5' RACE reads with MiXCR. The sample lists some 1,500,000 distinct CDR3 sequences, 35% to 45% occurring once. The CDR3 runs to 17 residues. The V gene end was trimmed by 6 bases and the J gene end by 2 bases; junction bases not matched to a gene: 17. Germline V lookup: CDR1 SQVTM, CDR2 ANQGSEA.

The clonotype originates from a woman aged 18-30 years in good health. The chain is built from TRBV29-1 and TRBJ1-1, with 8 positions matching TRBD1. Sequenced sample: blood. The CDR3 region is CSVDPGRGRWGNTEAFF. The DNA for the CDR3 is TGCAGCGTGGACCCTGGCAGGGGGCGATGGGGTAACACTGAAGCTTTCTTT.